These T cell receptor beta chains were read from a single sample in a study of blood T cells in healthy people across ages. TCRdb reanalysed the 5' RACE reads using MiXCR and keeps one entry per CDR3 protein. The sample lists roughly 730,000 distinct CDR3 sequences; about 56% were seen once. The material sequenced was blood. The receptors come from a man aged 40-55 years in good health. Both conserved end residues are part of each CDR3. The D gene is left open where the match is weak. Expanded clones are given a class, and other clones once, few, many or no size at all.

NA | TRBJ2-3 | TRBV27 | NA | TGTGCCAGCAGTTTATCGGCAGGGGTTGTGACAGATACGCAGTATTTT | CASSLSAGVVTDTQYF
TRBD1 | TRBJ2-7 | TRBV2 | NA | TGTGCCAGCAGTCCAAATCGACAGGGGTTGGGCGAGCAGTACTTC | CASSPNRQGLGEQYF
TRBD2 | TRBJ2-3 | TRBV15 | NA | TGTGCCACCAGCAGAGGAGGACCGGGAGGCTACACAGATACGCAGTATTTT | CATSRGGPGGYTDTQYF
NA | TRBJ2-7 | TRBV20-1 | once | TGCAGTGCTATACAAGCGGAGACCTACGAGCAGTACTTC | CSAIQAETYEQYF
NA | TRBJ1-6 | TRBV11-3 | NA | TGTGCCAGCAGCTCGGGACGGACCACAAATTCACCCCTCCACTTT | CASSSGRTTNSPLHF
NA | TRBJ1-6 | TRBV9 | few | TGTGCCAGCAGCGTAGAAGCGATGGGCAATCCACCCCTCCACTTT | CASSVEAMGNPPLHF
TRBD1 | TRBJ1-2 | TRBV6-2/TRBV6-3 | NA | TGTGCCACTACCGCGACCGGGACAGGGCTTAACTATGGCTACACCTTC | CATTATGTGLNYGYTF
TRBD2 | TRBJ2-5 | TRBV27 | few | TGTGCCAGCAGTTTATACGGGGGGAGGGAAGAGACCCAGTACTTC | CASSLYGGREETQYF
TRBD2 | TRBJ2-5 | TRBV20-1 | few | TGCAGTGCTAGAGCCCCGGGAGGGACGGGATTCCCAGAGACCCAGTACTTC | CSARAPGGTGFPETQYF
TRBD2 | TRBJ2-3 | TRBV24-1 | NA | TGTGCCACCAGTGATTTCGGACTAGCGGGAGAAGGGGATACGCAGTATTTT | CATSDFGLAGEGDTQYF
NA | TRBJ1-5 | TRBV6-1 | NA | TGTGCCAGCAGTGACAATAGGGGTACGGGTCAGCCCCAGCATTTT | CASSDNRGTGQPQHF
TRBD2 | TRBJ2-3 | TRBV7-2 | few | TGTGCCAGCAGCTTAGATGGCGGGGGAACCACAGATACGCAGTATTTT | CASSLDGGGTTDTQYF
NA | TRBJ2-7 | TRBV4-2 | NA | TGTGCCAGCAGCCAAGAACCAGCGGATAGCTCCTACGAGCAGTACTTC | CASSQEPADSSYEQYF
TRBD1 | TRBJ1-5 | TRBV2 | NA | TGTGCCAGCAGTGAAAACAGGGGTAATCAGCCCCAGCATTTT | CASSENRGNQPQHF
NA | TRBJ2-3 | TRBV9 | NA | TGTGCCAGCAGCGTCTTGACAGGTAGCACAGATACGCAGTATTTT | CASSVLTGSTDTQYF
NA | TRBJ2-3 | TRBV4-1 | NA | TGCGCCAGCAGCCAACACCGGCCGGTCAGCACAGATACGCAGTATTTT | CASSQHRPVSTDTQYF
NA | TRBJ1-2 | TRBV14 | NA | TGTGCCAGCAGCCTCCAGGGTAGGGATGGCTACACCTTC | CASSLQGRDGYTF
TRBD2 | TRBJ2-3 | TRBV12-3/TRBV12-4 | NA | TGTGCCAGCAGTTTAGCCGCGGGGGGCCCCACAGATACGCAGTATTTT | CASSLAAGGPTDTQYF
TRBD1 | TRBJ1-2 | TRBV9 | few | TGTGCCAGCAGCGAGACAGGGGGCTATGGCTACACCTTC | CASSETGGYGYTF
NA | TRBJ2-4 | TRBV7-2 | few | TGTGCCAGCAGCTTAGATGTGGACATTCAGTACTTC | CASSLDVDIQYF
TRBD2 | TRBJ2-5 | TRBV4-2 | NA | TGTGCCAGCAGCCAAGCTCTAGCGGGGGGTACTGAGACCCAGTACTTC | CASSQALAGGTETQYF
TRBD2 | TRBJ2-5 | TRBV20-1 | few | TGCAGTGCTAGAGGAAGGACTAGCGGGGAGGAGACCCAGTACTTC | CSARGRTSGEETQYF
NA | TRBJ1-1 | TRBV7-9 | NA | TGTGCCAGCAGCCCCCGGGACGGGAAACCGAACACTGAAGCTTTCTTT | CASSPRDGKPNTEAFF
NA | TRBJ1-1 | TRBV5-5 | few | TGTGCCAGCAGCCCCATCACAGAAACTGAAGCTTTCTTT | CASSPITETEAFF
TRBD2 | TRBJ2-3 | TRBV6-5 | NA | TGTGCCAGCAGTCCCCCTAGCGGGGCCCCCGGAGATACGCAGTATTTT | CASSPPSGAPGDTQYF
NA | TRBJ2-5 | TRBV6-2/TRBV6-3 | NA | TGTGCCAGCAGTTACTCATTTCTAACAAAGAGTTGGGCCCAGTACTTC | CASSYSFLTKSWAQYF
TRBD2 | TRBJ2-3 | TRBV7-2 | NA | TGTGCCAGCAGCTTAAAGCTAGCGGGAACAGATACGCAGTATTTT | CASSLKLAGTDTQYF
NA | TRBJ1-2 | TRBV7-2 | NA | TGTGCCAGCAGCTCCGGGGGTGGAGGCCTGAGCTACACCTTC | CASSSGGGGLSYTF
TRBD2 | TRBJ2-3 | TRBV5-4 | NA | TGTGCCAGCAGCAAGACTAGCGGGATTGATGATACGCCGTATTTT | CASSKTSGIDDTPYF
NA | TRBJ2-3 | TRBV10-3 | NA | TGTCCCATCAGAGCAGGAGCAGGTAGCACAGATACGCAGTATTTT | CPIRAGAGSTDTQYF
TRBD1 | TRBJ2-5 | TRBV12-3/TRBV12-4 | NA | TGTGCCAGCAGCCGGGACAGTCCAGAGACCCAGTACTTC | CASSRDSPETQYF
TRBD2 | TRBJ2-7 | TRBV13 | NA | TGTGCCAGCAGCTTAGGGACTAGCGGGGGAGTCTACGAGCAGTACTTC | CASSLGTSGGVYEQYF
TRBD1 | TRBJ1-4 | TRBV6-2/TRBV6-3 | NA | TGTGCCAGCAGTTCGACAGGGCGTCTGGCTGAAAAACTGTTTTTT | CASSSTGRLAEKLFF
NA | TRBJ1-4 | TRBV29-1 | NA | TGCAGCGTTGAAGTTACCGGGACACCAACTAATGAAAAACTGTTTTTT | CSVEVTGTPTNEKLFF
NA | TRBJ2-7 | TRBV2 | NA | TGTGCCGGCAGTGTGGGGGGCGCCACCTACGAGCAGTACTTC | CAGSVGGATYEQYF
TRBD2 | TRBJ2-5 | TRBV11-2 | NA | TGTGCCAGCAGCTTAGGACTAGCGGAGTACTTC | CASSLGLAEYF
NA | TRBJ2-1 | TRBV5-8 | NA | TGTGCCAGCAGCTTGGTCCTCTACAGGGTAAGCTCCTACAATGAGCAGTTCTTC | CASSLVLYRVSSYNEQFF
TRBD1 | TRBJ1-2 | TRBV6-5 | NA | TGTGCCAGCAGTTACTCCCCCTTGACAGGGGGCTACACCTTC | CASSYSPLTGGYTF
NA | TRBJ2-1 | TRBV7-8 | NA | TGTGCCAGCAGCTTTGGGGGGCGCTCCGGGAATGAGCAGTTCTTC | CASSFGGRSGNEQFF
TRBD2 | TRBJ2-3 | TRBV29-1 | NA | TGCAGCGTTGAGGGGGGGGAGATAGATACGCAGTATTTT | CSVEGGEIDTQYF
NA | TRBJ2-4 | TRBV15 | once | TGTGCCACCAGCAGAGTAGTGGGATCTCAAGCCAAAAACATTCAGTACTTC | CATSRVVGSQAKNIQYF
NA | TRBJ1-6 | TRBV12-3/TRBV12-4 | NA | TGTGCCAGCAGACAGACAGGTTCGGACTCACCCCTCCACTTT | CASRQTGSDSPLHF
TRBD2 | TRBJ2-5 | TRBV9 | NA | TGTGCCAGCAGCGGAGGACTAGCGGGAGGTCAAGAGACCCAGTACTTC | CASSGGLAGGQETQYF
NA | TRBJ1-2 | TRBV19 | NA | TGTGCCAGTACCGAAACAGGGCTGCTTAACTATGGCTACACCTTC | CASTETGLLNYGYTF
TRBD1 | TRBJ2-4 | TRBV20-1 | NA | TGCAGTGCTAGGAAGAACGAACAGGGGCCTGGGGTTAAAAACATTCAGTACTTC | CSARKNEQGPGVKNIQYF